This record concerns one T cell receptor beta chain sequence. This sample is part of a study of blood T cell repertoires in COVID-19. Study background: Sources were T cells, B-cell-depleted T cells, or PBMCs; the material itself was cDNA or gDNA.

CDR1 SGHTA and CDR2 FQGNSA come from the germline V gene. This CDR3 is built from 13 residues. The trim removed 3 bases at V and 12 bases at J, leaving 3 bases unmatched. As originally analysed: Nucleated cell number was recorded as an estimate derived from reference gene primer amplification. Profiled with immunoSEQ multiplex PCR; TCRdb holds only in-frame clones, not every one. The D gene and trimming were derived from the DNA, and the V and J assignments and clone size from that table. Among approximately 28,000 clones listed, 72% were seen once. The sample consisted of peripheral blood. The TCR sequence derives from a boy younger than 10 with active or convalescent COVID-19. The gene calls are TRBV7-2 and TRBJ1-6; 9 nucleotides agree with TRBD1. CDR3 in amino acids: CASSLDRGVPLHF. CDR3 nucleotide sequence: TGTGCCAGCAGCTTGGACAGGGGAGTACCCCTCCACTTT.